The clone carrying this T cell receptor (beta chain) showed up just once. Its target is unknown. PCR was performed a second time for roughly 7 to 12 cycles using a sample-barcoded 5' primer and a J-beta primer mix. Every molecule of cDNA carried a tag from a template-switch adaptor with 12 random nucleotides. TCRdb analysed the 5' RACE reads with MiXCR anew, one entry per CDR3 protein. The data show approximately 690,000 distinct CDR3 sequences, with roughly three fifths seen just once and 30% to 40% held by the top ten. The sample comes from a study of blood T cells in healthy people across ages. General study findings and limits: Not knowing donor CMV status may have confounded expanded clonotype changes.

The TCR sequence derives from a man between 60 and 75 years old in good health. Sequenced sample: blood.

The CDR3, as DNA: TGTGCCACCAGCAGAGATATGGCACAGCCTAACTATGGCTACACCTTC. The encoded protein is CATSRDMAQPNYGYTF. The chain uses TRBV15 and TRBJ1-2; D not resolved. Trimming removed 0 bases from V and 0 bases from J, with 11 bases in between. This CDR3 has 16 amino acids. Germline lookup yields CDR1 LNHNV and CDR2 YYDKDF (reference sequence).